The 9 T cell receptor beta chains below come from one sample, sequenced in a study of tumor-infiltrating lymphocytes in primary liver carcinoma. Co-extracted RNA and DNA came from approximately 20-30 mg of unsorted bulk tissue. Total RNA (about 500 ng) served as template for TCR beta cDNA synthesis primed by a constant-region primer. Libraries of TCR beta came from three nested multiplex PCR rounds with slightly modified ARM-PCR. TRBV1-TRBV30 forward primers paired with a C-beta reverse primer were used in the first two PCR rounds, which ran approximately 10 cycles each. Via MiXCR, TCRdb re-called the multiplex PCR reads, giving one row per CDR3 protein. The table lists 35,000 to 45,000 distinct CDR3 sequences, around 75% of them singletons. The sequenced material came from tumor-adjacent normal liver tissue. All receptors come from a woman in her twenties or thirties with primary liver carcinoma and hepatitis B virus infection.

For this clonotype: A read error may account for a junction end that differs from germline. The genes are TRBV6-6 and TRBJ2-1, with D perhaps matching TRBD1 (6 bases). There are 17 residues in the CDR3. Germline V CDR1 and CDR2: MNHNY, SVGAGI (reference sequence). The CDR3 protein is CGSSFESPRGTSNEQFF. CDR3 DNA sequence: TGTGGCAGCAGTTTCGAGTCCCCCAGGGGAACTTCGAATGAGCAGTTCTTC.

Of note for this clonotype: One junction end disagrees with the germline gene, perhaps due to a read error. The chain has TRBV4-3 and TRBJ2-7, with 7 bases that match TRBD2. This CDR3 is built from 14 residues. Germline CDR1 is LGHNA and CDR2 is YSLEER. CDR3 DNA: TGCGCCAGCAGCCAAGATGCCGGGGACTACGAGCATTACTTC. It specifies CASSQDAGDYEHYF.

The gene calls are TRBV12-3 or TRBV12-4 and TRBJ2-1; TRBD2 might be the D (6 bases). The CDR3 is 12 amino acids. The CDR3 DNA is TGTGGCATCAGTTTAGCGGAGAATGAGCAGTTCTTC. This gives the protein CGISLAENEQFF.

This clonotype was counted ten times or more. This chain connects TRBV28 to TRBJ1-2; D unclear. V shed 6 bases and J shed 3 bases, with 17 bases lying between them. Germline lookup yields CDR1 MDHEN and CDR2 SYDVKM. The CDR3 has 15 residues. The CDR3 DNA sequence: TGTGCCAGCAGGTCAAGACTCACTCCCTACTATGGCTACACCTTC. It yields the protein CASRSRLTPYYGYTF.

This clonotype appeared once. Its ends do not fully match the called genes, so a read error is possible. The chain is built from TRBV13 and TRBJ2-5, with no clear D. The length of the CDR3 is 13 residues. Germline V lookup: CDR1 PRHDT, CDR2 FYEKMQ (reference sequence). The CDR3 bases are TGTGCCAGCAGCCCAAGGGTTGTGGAGACCCGGTACTTC. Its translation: CASSPRVVETRYF.

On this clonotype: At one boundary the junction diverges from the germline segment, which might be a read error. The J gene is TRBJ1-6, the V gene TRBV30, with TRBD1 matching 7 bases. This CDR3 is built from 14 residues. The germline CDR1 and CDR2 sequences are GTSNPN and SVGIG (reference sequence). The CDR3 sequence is CVLMNRGRNTPLHF. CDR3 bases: TGTGTCTTGATGAACAGGGGCCGTAATACACCCCTCCACTTT.

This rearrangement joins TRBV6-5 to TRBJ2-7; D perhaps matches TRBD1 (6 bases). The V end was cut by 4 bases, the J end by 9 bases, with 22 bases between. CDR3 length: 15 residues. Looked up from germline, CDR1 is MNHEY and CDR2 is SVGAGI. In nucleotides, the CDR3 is TGTGCCAGCAGTTCTAGGGTCCGAGCTAAGGACAGGCAGTACTTC. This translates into CASSSRVRAKDRQYF.

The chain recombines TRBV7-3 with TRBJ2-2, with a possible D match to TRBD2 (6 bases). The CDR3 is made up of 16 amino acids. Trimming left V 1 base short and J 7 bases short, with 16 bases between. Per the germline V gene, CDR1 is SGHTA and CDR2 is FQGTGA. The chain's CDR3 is CASSLNPRRAGGELFF. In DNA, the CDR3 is TGTGCCAGCAGCTTAAACCCAAGGAGGGCCGGCGGGGAGCTGTTTTTT.

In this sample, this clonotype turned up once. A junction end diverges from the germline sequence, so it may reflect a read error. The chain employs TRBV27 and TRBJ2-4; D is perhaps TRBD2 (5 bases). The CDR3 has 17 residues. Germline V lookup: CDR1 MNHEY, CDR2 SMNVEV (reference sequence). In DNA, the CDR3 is TGTGCTAGCAGTCCAACTCCCGACACGGGAAATGATGTCATTCAGTACTTC. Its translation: CASSPTPDTGNDVIQYF.